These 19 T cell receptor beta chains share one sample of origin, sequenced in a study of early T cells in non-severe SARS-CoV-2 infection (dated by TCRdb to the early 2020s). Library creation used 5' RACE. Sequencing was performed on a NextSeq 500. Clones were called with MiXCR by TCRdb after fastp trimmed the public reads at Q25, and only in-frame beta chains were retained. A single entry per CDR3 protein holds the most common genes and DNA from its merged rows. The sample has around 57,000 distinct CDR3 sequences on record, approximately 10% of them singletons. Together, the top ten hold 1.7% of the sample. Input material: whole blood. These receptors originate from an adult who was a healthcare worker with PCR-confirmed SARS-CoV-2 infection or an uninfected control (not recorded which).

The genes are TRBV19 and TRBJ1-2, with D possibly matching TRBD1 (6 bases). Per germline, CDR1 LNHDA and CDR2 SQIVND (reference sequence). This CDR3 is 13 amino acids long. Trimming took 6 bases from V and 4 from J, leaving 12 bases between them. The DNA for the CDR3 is TGTGCCAGTAGGAGGACAGAGCGCTATGGCTACACCTTC. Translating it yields CASRRTERYGYTF.

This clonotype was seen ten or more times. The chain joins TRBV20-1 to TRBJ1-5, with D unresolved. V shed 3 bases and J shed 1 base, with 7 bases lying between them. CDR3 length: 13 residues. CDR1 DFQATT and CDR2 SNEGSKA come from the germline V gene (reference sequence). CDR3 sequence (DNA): TGCAGTGCTAGTAGTGGGAGCAATCAGCCCCAGCATTTT. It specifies CSASSGSNQPQHF.

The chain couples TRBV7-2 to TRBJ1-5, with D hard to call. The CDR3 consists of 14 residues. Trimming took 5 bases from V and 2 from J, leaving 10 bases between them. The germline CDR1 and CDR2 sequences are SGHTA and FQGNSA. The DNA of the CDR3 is TGTGCCAGCAGCCCGGGATGGGGCAATCAGCCCCAGCATTTT. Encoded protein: CASSPGWGNQPQHF.

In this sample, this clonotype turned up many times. The CDR3 is CASSLTGVTGELFF. The CDR3 nucleotides are TGTGCCAGCAGCCTGACAGGGGTAACCGGGGAGCTGTTTTTT. This rearrangement joins TRBV7-9 to TRBJ2-2, with TRBD1 matching 8 bases. Losses at the gene ends were 5 bases for V and 5 bases for J; bases not matched to a gene: 4. Germline V gene lookup returns CDR1 SEHNR and CDR2 FQNEAQ (reference sequence). CDR3 length: 14 residues.

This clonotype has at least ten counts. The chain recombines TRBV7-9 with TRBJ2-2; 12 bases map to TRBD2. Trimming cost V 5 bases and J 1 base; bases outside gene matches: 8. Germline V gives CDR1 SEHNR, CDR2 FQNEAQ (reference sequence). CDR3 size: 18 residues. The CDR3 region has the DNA TGTGCCAGCAGCCTCGGACTAGCGGGGTCCCTGAACACCGGGGAGCTGTTTTTT. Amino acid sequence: CASSLGLAGSLNTGELFF.

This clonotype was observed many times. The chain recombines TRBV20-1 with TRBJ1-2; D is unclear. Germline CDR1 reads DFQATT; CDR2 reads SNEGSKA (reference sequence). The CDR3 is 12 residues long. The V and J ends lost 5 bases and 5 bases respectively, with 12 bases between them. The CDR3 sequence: CSALGQAYGYTF. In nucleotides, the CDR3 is TGCAGTGCTCTTGGGCAGGCTTATGGCTACACCTTC.

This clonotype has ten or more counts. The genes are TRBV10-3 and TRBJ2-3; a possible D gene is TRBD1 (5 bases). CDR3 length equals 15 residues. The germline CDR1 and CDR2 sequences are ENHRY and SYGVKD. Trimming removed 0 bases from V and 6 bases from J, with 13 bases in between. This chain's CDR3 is CAISESSGATDTQYF. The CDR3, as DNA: TGTGCCATCAGTGAGTCGAGTGGGGCCACGGATACGCAGTATTTT.

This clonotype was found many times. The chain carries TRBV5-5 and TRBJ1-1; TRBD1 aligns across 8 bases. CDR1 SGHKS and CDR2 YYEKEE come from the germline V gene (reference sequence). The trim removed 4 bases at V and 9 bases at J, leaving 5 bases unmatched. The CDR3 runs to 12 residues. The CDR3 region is CASSVGTGQAFF. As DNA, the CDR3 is TGTGCCAGCAGCGTAGGGACAGGTCAAGCTTTCTTT.

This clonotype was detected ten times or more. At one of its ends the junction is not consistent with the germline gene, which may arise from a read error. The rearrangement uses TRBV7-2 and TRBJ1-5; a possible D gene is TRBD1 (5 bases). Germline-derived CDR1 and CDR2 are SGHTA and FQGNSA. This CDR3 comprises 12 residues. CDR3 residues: CASSLYKGLRYF. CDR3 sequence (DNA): TGTGCCAGCAGCTTGTATAAGGGGCTCAGGTATTTT.

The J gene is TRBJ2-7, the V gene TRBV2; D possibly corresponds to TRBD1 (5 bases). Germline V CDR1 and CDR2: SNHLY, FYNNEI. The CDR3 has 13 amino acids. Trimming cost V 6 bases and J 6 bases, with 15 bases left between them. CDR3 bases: TGTGCCAGCAGCACGGTGGGGCTTCTCGAGCAGTACTTC. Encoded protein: CASSTVGLLEQYF. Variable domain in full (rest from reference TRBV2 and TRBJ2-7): EPEVTQTPSHQVTQMGQEVILRCVPISNHLYFYWYRQILGQKVEFLVSFYNNEISEKSEIFDDQFSVERPDGSNFTLKIRSTKLEDSAMYFCASSTVGLLEQYFGPGTRLTVT.

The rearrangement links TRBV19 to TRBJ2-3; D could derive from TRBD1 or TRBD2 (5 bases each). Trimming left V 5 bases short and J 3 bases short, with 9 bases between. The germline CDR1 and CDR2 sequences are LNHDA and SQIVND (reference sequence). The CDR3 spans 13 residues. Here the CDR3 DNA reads TGTGCCAGTAGTTGGGACGGAACAGATACGCAGTATTTT. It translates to CASSWDGTDTQYF.

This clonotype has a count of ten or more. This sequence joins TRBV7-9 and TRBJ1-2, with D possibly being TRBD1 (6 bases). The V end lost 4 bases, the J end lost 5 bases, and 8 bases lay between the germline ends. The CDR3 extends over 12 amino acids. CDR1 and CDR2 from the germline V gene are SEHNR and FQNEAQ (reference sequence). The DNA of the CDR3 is TGTGCCAGCAGCTCACAGGGTTATGGCTACACCTTC. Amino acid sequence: CASSSQGYGYTF.

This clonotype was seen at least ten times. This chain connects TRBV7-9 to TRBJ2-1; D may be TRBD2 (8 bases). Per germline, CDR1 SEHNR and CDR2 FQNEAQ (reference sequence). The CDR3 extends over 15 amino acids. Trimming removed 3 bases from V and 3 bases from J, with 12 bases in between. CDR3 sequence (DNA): TGTGCCAGCAGCTTTAGCGGGGACAGCTACAATGAGCAGTTCTTC. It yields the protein CASSFSGDSYNEQFF.

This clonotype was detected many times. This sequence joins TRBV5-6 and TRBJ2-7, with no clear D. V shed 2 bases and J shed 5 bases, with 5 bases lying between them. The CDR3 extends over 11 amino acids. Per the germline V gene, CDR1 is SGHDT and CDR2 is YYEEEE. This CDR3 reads CASSFGDEQYF. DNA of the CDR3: TGTGCCAGCAGCTTTGGTGACGAGCAGTACTTC.

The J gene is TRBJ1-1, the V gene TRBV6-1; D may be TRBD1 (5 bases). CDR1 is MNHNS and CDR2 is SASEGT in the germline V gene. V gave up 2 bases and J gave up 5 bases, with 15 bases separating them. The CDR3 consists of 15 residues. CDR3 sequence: CASSEFGGVSTEAFF. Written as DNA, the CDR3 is TGTGCCAGCAGTGAATTTGGGGGGGTATCTACTGAAGCTTTCTTT.

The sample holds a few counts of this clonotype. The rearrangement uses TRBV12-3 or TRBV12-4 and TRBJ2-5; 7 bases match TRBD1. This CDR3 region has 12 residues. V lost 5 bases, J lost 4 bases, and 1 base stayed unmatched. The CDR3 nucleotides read TGTGCCAGCAGTACAGGGGTAGAGACCCAGTACTTC. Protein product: CASSTGVETQYF.

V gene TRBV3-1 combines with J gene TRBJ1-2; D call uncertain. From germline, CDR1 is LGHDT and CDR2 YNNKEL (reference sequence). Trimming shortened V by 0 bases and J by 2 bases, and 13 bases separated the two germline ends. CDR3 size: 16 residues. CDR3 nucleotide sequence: TGTGCCAGCAGCCAAGACGCAGCCCCAGTCAACTATGGCTACACCTTC. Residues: CASSQDAAPVNYGYTF. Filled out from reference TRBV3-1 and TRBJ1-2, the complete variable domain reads DTAVSQTPKYLVTQMGNDKSIKCEQNLGHDTMYWYKQDSKKFLKIMFSYNNKELIINETVPNRFSPKSPDKAHLNLHINSLELGDSAVYFCASSQDAAPVNYGYTFGSGTRLTVV.

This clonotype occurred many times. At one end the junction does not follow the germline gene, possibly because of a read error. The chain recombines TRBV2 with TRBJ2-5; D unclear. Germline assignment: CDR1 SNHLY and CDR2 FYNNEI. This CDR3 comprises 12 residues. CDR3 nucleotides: TGTGCCAGCAGAGAAGTGAGAGAGACCCAGTACTTC. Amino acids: CASREVRETQYF.

The CDR3 bases are TGTGCCAGCAGCTTGGTCCGTCAGGGCTGGGCTGAGCAGTTCTTC. It translates to CASSLVRQGWAEQFF. J is TRBJ2-1 and V is TRBV5-8; D is possibly TRBD1 (5 bases). This CDR3 contains 15 residues. The V gene lost 0 bases and the J gene lost 9 bases, with 16 bases spanning the gap. Germline lookup yields CDR1 SGHTS and CDR2 YDEGEE. The variable domain in full, completed from reference TRBV5-8 and TRBJ2-1, reads EAGVTQSPTHLIKTRGQQATLRCSPISGHTSVYWYQQALGLGLQFLLWYDEGEERNRGNFPPRFSGRQFPNYSSELNVNALELEDSALYLCASSLVRQGWAEQFFGPGTRLTVL.